The TCR beta chain described here comes from a study of T cells in Graves' hyperthyroidism and ophthalmopathy (dated by TCRdb to about 2019). About the full investigation: Peripheral blood was collected at initial diagnosis, before any treatment. The paper reports TCR Vbeta CDR3 sequencing of some 140 peripheral blood samples: over 40 ophthalmopathy, fewer than 80 hyperthyroidism and approximately 17 progressor patients. A discovery cohort of about 96 patients, roughly 40 with Graves' ophthalmopathy and approximately 60 with stable Graves' hyperthyroidism, was used to find distinguishing TCR V-J signatures. After blood sampling, hyperthyroidism patients were treated with methimazole at a starting dose of 30 mg daily, and ophthalmopathy patients were treated with high-dose intravenous methylprednisolone. In addition, the study compared T-cell repertoires in thyroid tissue and in blood from roughly 6 Graves' hyperthyroidism patients. Prospective prediction of ophthalmopathy was tested in an independent validation cohort consisting of some 18 hyperthyroidism patients and more than 15 patients who later progressed to ophthalmopathy. For training and testing, the 100 or so patients in the discovery cohort were randomly divided in a 7:3 ratio. Overall study results and their limits: During validation, the model predicted progression to ophthalmopathy a median of approximately 6 months ahead of onset, with around 71% sensitivity and roughly 72% specificity. Most expanded thyroid clonotypes (frequency above 0.001) were also found in blood, which suggests that blood repertoires may mirror thyroid immune responses. No statistical method was used to set the sample size in advance, and investigators knew the group allocation. A 13 V-J signature model separated ophthalmopathy from stable hyperthyroidism, with around 91% sensitivity and 81% to 83% specificity in cross-validation and 80%/75% in testing.

Amplification of TCR beta CDR3 regions was carried out from RNA transcripts. A first-round RT-PCR of the TCR CDR3 used the HTBI primer set with the Qiagen OneStep RT-PCR kit. The libraries were constructed in a second round of multiplex PCR and then size-selected and purified. Paired-end sequencing of the libraries was performed with 100 bp reads on an Illumina HiSeq2000. Per the authors' processing: SOAPnuke was used to process the raw data, with reads discarded if the reads contained adapters or uncalled bases, had a mean Phred below 15, or lacked an exact constant-primer or identifier match. High-quality paired reads were merged with COPE v1.2.5, and unique nucleotide sequences were defined as clonotypes. MiTCR v1.1 was used to align the clonotypes against IMGT TRBV, TRBD and TRBJ reference segments. Only V-J combinations with frequency above 0.0001, covering 99% to 99.2% of repertoires, were analysed. The TCS score was defined as F50 (clonal expansion) divided by E x V (chaos), with BLOSUM62-based TCRdist calculated between CDR3 peptides within each V-J. Welch's t-statistics and random forest reduced around 550 V-J features to 13, which were used in a naive Bayes classifier (R e1071). TCRdb reprocessing: public reads trimmed at Q25 with fastp, clones called with MiXCR, in-frame beta chains kept. Each CDR3 protein gets just one entry, which takes the most common genes and DNA from the rows behind it. TCRdb, rather than the study authors, made the V and J calls. The sample table holds roughly 750,000 distinct CDR3 sequences, of which around 17% were seen once. Approximately 8% of the sample comes from the top ten.

Spanning cysteine to phenylalanine, the CDR3 consists of 13 amino acids. Only the CDR3 portion is preserved as DNA: 39 bases, with reading frame beginning at the first base. V is reduced by 3 bases and J by 3 bases, leaving a spacing of 8 bases between them. CDR1 and CDR2 were assigned from the germline V gene (reference sequence) as MNHEY and SMNVEV. Stable Graves' hyperthyroidism was defined as no progression to ophthalmopathy during 18 months of follow-up. Hyperthyroidism patients were newly diagnosed, with disease duration under 2 months, and aged 18 to 65 years. Any patient with an uncontrolled infection, another autoimmune disease, pregnancy or lactation was excluded. Clinical symptoms, serum thyroxine and TRAb, thyroid ultrasound, and orbital computed tomography formed the basis for the diagnoses. PBMCs were separated from 10 ml of fresh peripheral blood using Ficoll-Paque density gradient centrifugation. Trizol reagent was used to extract total RNA, and RNA quality was then checked on an Agilent 2100 Bioanalyzer.

Ten or more counts support this clonotype. The specificity of this receptor is unknown. The record has no base qualities; no much larger clone is one base away. This TCR came from a man between 18 and 29 years old with Graves' hyperthyroidism. Source material: blood. The chain joins TRBV27 to TRBJ2-5, with no reliable assignment of the D segment. The CDR3 amino acid sequence is: CASSFGVEETQYF. The bases are TGTGCCAGCAGTTTTGGCGTGGAAGAGACCCAGTACTTC.